Listed below are T cell receptor beta chains from one sample, sequenced in a study of TIL therapy for anti-PD-1-resistant metastatic lung cancer. The protocol was immunoSEQ multiplex PCR, while the TCRdb copy is restricted to in-frame clones and leaves out a portion. The table lists about 19,000 clones, roughly 79% of them singletons. Sequencing used blood, obtained at baseline. Receptors originate from a person between 25 and 80 years old with non-small cell lung cancer. Each CDR3 is given with its conserved first and last residue. D genes are given only for firm matches. Where a row states a size, it is once, few, many or the class of an expanded clone; other rows omit it.

V gene	clone size	D gene	J gene	CDR3 length	CDR3 DNA	CDR3 protein
TRBV27	few	-	TRBJ2-7	14	TGTGCCAGCAGCTTCGACGGGCCCTCTAACGAGCAGTACTTC	CASSFDGPSNEQYF
TRBV2	-	TRBD1	TRBJ2-5	13	TGTGCCAGCAGTGGGGCAGGGGGAGAGACCCAGTACTTC	CASSGAGGETQYF
TRBV28	-	-	TRBJ1-2	14	TGTGCCAGCTGTCCACAGCTCGATACCCATGGCTACACCTTC	CASCPQLDTHGYTF
TRBV6-2/TRBV6-3	-	-	TRBJ2-7	17	TGTGCCAGCAGCCCTCCCCCGCGTGGGACGGTCTCCTACGAGCAGTACTTC	CASSPPPRGTVSYEQYF
TRBV7-8	-	-	TRBJ1-1	14	TGTGCCAGCCTATTAAGCGGGTTAGGGACTGAAGCTTTCTTT	CASLLSGLGTEAFF
TRBV5-8	-	-	TRBJ2-1	12	TGTGCCAGCAGCTTGCCCGGGCTCGAGCAGTTCTTC	CASSLPGLEQFF
TRBV5-4	-	TRBD2	TRBJ2-1	13	TGTGCCAGCAGCTGGAGTAGCGGGTATGAGCAGTTCTTC	CASSWSSGYEQFF
TRBV4-2	-	-	TRBJ1-2	12	TGTGCCAGCAGCCAAGATCGCGACCTCTACACCTTC	CASSQDRDLYTF
TRBV28	-	-	TRBJ2-3	14	TGTGCCAGCATAGAACATTCTAGCACAGATACGCAGTATTTT	CASIEHSSTDTQYF
TRBV27	-	-	TRBJ1-2	13	TGTGCCAGCAGGGATGGGAGGGTCGGGGGCTACACCTTC	CASRDGRVGGYTF
TRBV7-2	-	-	TRBJ2-7	13	TGTGCCAGCAGCTTTAATGTGGGCTACGAGCAGTACTTC	CASSFNVGYEQYF
TRBV2	-	TRBD1	TRBJ1-1	16	TGTGCCAGCACCCGGGACCCAGGGGGAATGAACACTGAAGCTTTCTTT	CASTRDPGGMNTEAFF
TRBV5-4	-	TRBD2	TRBJ2-3	15	TGTGCCAGCAGCCCCCAACCGGGGGGGACAGATACGCAGTATTTT	CASSPQPGGTDTQYF
TRBV28	-	-	TRBJ2-7	18	TGTGCCAGCAGTCTAACCCCTTCCGCCCTAGGACTCGCCTACGAGCAGTACTTC	CASSLTPSALGLAYEQYF
TRBV6-5	-	-	TRBJ2-7	15	TGTGCCAGCAGCTTACAGGTCGCAATTTCCTACGAGCAGTACTTC	CASSLQVAISYEQYF
TRBV12-5	-	-	TRBJ2-3	14	TGTGCTAGTGGCCCACTTCGAGGCGCAGATACGCAGTATTTT	CASGPLRGADTQYF
TRBV19	-	-	TRBJ2-7	15	TGTGCCAGTAAGGAGGACGGGAAAAAACTTTACGAGCAGTACTTC	CASKEDGKKLYEQYF
TRBV5-1	few	TRBD1	TRBJ1-4	15	TGCGCCAGCAGCACGGCCGGGACAGGGCGAGAAAAACTGTTTTTT	CASSTAGTGREKLFF
TRBV29-1	-	TRBD1	TRBJ2-3	13	TGCAGCGTTAAAGGACAGGGCACAGATACGCAGTATTTT	CSVKGQGTDTQYF
TRBV7-9	-	TRBD1	TRBJ1-6	14	TGTGCCAGCAGCTGGACAGGCTATAATTCACCCCTCCACTTT	CASSWTGYNSPLHF
TRBV7-2	few	TRBD1	TRBJ2-1	16	TGTGCCAGCAGCTTGGGGTCCGGGACAGGGAACAATGAGCAGTTCTTC	CASSLGSGTGNNEQFF
TRBV3-1/TRBV3-2	-	-	TRBJ2-7	15	TGTGCCAGCAGCCTATGGGACGATCGCATCTACGAGCAGTACTTC	CASSLWDDRIYEQYF
TRBV7-2	-	-	TRBJ2-7	13	TGTGCCAGCAGCTTAACCCAGGGTTACGAGCAGTACTTC	CASSLTQGYEQYF
TRBV27	-	-	TRBJ2-4	16	TGTGCCAGCAGTTTAATGGGGGGCTTAGCCAAAAACATTCAGTACTTC	CASSLMGGLAKNIQYF
TRBV7-3	once	-	TRBJ2-7	14	TGTGCCAGCAGCCCGATAGGCAGGGGAGGCGAGCAGTACTTC	CASSPIGRGGEQYF
TRBV7-2	-	TRBD1	TRBJ2-5	14	TGTGCCAGCAGCCTCTCAGGGGGCCAAGAGACCCAGTACTTC	CASSLSGGQETQYF
TRBV6-5	-	-	TRBJ1-3	14	TGTGCCAGCAGTCGGACAGTCTCTGGAAACACCATATATTTT	CASSRTVSGNTIYF
TRBV6-5	-	-	TRBJ1-3	15	TGTGCCAGCACCCCTGCGGGACCGAAGGGAAACACCATATATTTT	CASTPAGPKGNTIYF
TRBV5-5	-	-	TRBJ1-4	15	TGTGCCAGCAGCTTGGGATACAGGGAACGTGAAAAACTGTTTTTT	CASSLGYREREKLFF
TRBV5-6	-	TRBD1	TRBJ2-1	16	TGTGCCAGCAGCTTGTATGGGGGACAGGGGTACAATGAGCAGTTCTTC	CASSLYGGQGYNEQFF
TRBV28	-	TRBD2	TRBJ2-7	16	TGTGCCAGCAGCGGGACTAGCGGGAGCGTCCACCACGAGCAGTACTTC	CASSGTSGSVHHEQYF
TRBV27	-	-	TRBJ1-2	13	TGTGCCAGCAGTTCCTGGAGGGGCGACGGCTACACCTTC	CASSSWRGDGYTF